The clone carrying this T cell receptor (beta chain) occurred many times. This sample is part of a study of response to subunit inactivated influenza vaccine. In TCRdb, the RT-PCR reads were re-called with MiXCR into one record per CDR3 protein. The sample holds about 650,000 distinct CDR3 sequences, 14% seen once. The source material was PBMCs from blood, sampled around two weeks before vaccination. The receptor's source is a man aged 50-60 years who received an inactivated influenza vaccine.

CDR3 sequence: CASSDSYNEQFF. CDR3 DNA sequence: TGTGCCAGCAGCGACTCCTACAATGAGCAGTTCTTC. The rearrangement joins TRBV9 to TRBJ2-1; D remains ambiguous. Germline CDR1 SGDLS, CDR2 YYNGEE. The CDR3 consists of 12 residues. V lost 3 bases to trimming and J lost 0 bases, with 1 base between them.